One and the same sample provided the 19 T cell receptor beta chains below, sequenced in a study of CD8 T cells in Susac syndrome. RNA amounts of 0.5 to 1 ug underwent reverse transcription with random hexamers. TCRdb ran MiXCR on the immunoSEQ multiplex PCR reads and lists one entry per CDR3 protein. In the table there are roughly 220,000 distinct CDR3 sequences, 94% of which are singletons. The sequenced sample was CD4+ T cells from PBMCs. The receptors derive from a human donor with Susac syndrome.

The J gene is TRBJ1-1, the V gene TRBV18, with 7 bases identical to TRBD1. Germline-derived CDR1 and CDR2 are KGHSH and LQKENI. There are 17 residues in the CDR3. V shed 1 base and J 4 bases; nucleotides not matched to a gene: 12. Here the CDR3 DNA reads TGTGCCAGCTCACCACGCGGGAACAGGGGTATAGGCACTGAAGCTTTCTTT. This sequence encodes CASSPRGNRGIGTEAFF.

The V call is TRBV30, the J call TRBJ2-3; the D is unclear. The germline V gene encodes CDR1 GTSNPN and CDR2 SVGIG (reference sequence). The V gene lost 4 bases and the J gene lost 6 bases, with 11 bases spanning the gap. This CDR3 contains 12 residues. The CDR3 nucleotides are TGTGCCTGGAAACCTGTCGGGGATACGCAGTATTTT. It yields the protein CAWKPVGDTQYF.

The CDR3 reads CASSLAPRYSPLHF. CDR3 nucleotide sequence: TGCGCCAGCAGCCTCGCGCCCAGGTATTCACCCCTCCACTTT. The chain employs TRBV5-1 and TRBJ1-6, with D uncertain. This CDR3 is 14 amino acids long. Trimming took 4 bases from V and 8 from J, leaving 13 bases between them. The germline V gene encodes CDR1 SGHRS and CDR2 YFSETQ.

The chain recombines TRBV4-3 with TRBJ1-3; D may be TRBD1 (5 bases). The CDR3 runs to 18 residues. The V gene lost 3 bases and the J gene lost 0 bases, with 18 bases spanning the gap. CDR1 and CDR2 (germline): LGHNA, YSLEER. This chain's CDR3 is CASSHSPGTLSSGNTIYF. The CDR3 DNA reads TGCGCCAGCAGCCATAGTCCCGGGACTTTAAGCTCTGGAAACACCATATATTTT.

The chain joins TRBV20-1 to TRBJ1-6; 10 bases line up with TRBD1. This CDR3 contains 15 residues. Per germline, CDR1 DFQATT and CDR2 SNEGSKA (reference sequence). Trimming at V came to 3 bases and at J to 6 bases, leaving 5 bases not matched to a gene. CDR3 bases: TGCAGTGCTAGGACAGGGGGCGCGCCTAATTCACCCCTCCACTTT. Its translation: CSARTGGAPNSPLHF.

The chain is built from TRBV6-5 and TRBJ2-7; 10 nucleotides agree with TRBD1. V shed 0 bases, J shed 2 bases, and the junction held 4 bases outside the gene matches. Germline-derived CDR1 and CDR2 are MNHEY and SVGAGI. This CDR3 contains 16 residues. The CDR3 DNA follows: TGTGCCAGCAGTTACTCGGGACAGGGGAGGACCTACGAGCAGTACTTC. Translation gives CASSYSGQGRTYEQYF.

This chain connects TRBV10-3 to TRBJ1-2; D is unclear. Germline CDR1 ENHRY, CDR2 SYGVKD. V lost 6 bases to trimming and J lost 6 bases, with 17 bases between them. The CDR3 covers 14 residues. The CDR3 spells CAIRTGSEKNGYTF. The CDR3 DNA reads TGTGCCATCAGGACGGGGAGTGAGAAAAATGGCTACACCTTC.

The J gene is TRBJ2-2, the V gene TRBV20-1; D is ambiguous. Germline CDR1 and CDR2: DFQATT and SNEGSKA (reference sequence). V gave up 0 bases and J gave up 0 bases, with 8 bases separating them. The CDR3 spans 15 residues. CDR3 in DNA: TGCAGTGCTAGAGATCTGGGGACGAACACCGGGGAGCTGTTTTTT. It specifies CSARDLGTNTGELFF.

As DNA, the CDR3 is TGTGCCAGCAACGGGGGGGCCAGCGGGGAGACCCAGTACTTC. Translated, it gives CASNGGASGETQYF. V gene TRBV7-8 combines with J gene TRBJ2-5, with 8 positions matching TRBD2. CDR1 is SGHVS, CDR2 FQNEAQ, per germline. The J segment lost 5 bases and the V segment lost 7 bases, leaving 9 bases of the junction unmatched. The CDR3 extends over 14 amino acids.

This chain connects TRBV5-1 to TRBJ2-5; D is undetermined. The germline V and J ends were trimmed by 2 bases and 4 bases, with 15 bases remaining between them. The germline CDR1 and CDR2 sequences are SGHRS and YFSETQ. The CDR3 consists of 15 residues. CDR3 protein: CASSLANPVGETQYF. The CDR3 nucleotides are TGCGCCAGCAGCTTAGCTAACCCCGTGGGAGAGACCCAGTACTTC.

This clonotype appeared once. The CDR3 DNA follows: TGTGCCAGCAGCGTACTAGACTCCTACAATGAGCAGTTCTTC. This gives the protein CASSVLDSYNEQFF. This sequence joins TRBV9 and TRBJ2-1; D not certain. V gave up 1 base and J gave up 0 bases, with 5 bases separating them. This CDR3 is 14 amino acids long. Germline assignment: CDR1 SGDLS and CDR2 YYNGEE.

The rearrangement uses TRBV7-2 and TRBJ1-6; tentative D call: TRBD1 (6 bases). Germline V lookup: CDR1 SGHTA, CDR2 FQGNSA. The CDR3 loop spans 15 amino acids. V was shortened by 5 bases and J by 7 bases, with 15 bases between the two germline ends. CDR3 nucleotide sequence: TGTGCCAGCAGCCCACCGGGGGGCGGCAATTCACCCCTCCACTTT. Residues: CASSPPGGGNSPLHF. Filled out from reference TRBV7-2 and TRBJ1-6, the complete variable domain reads GAGVSQSPSNKVTEKGKDVELRCDPISGHTALYWYRQSLGQGLEFLIYFQGNSAPDKSGLPSDRFSAERTGGSVSTLTIQRTQQEDSAVYLCASSPPGGGNSPLHFGNGTRLTVT.

The genes are TRBV29-1 and TRBJ1-1, with D hard to call. Between the trimmed V and J ends, which lost 4 bases and 0 bases, there was a span of 6 bases. The CDR3 is made up of 12 amino acids. Germline V lookup: CDR1 SQVTM, CDR2 ANQGSEA. The CDR3 bases are TGCAGCGTTGGCAGACTGAACACTGAAGCTTTCTTT. Residues: CSVGRLNTEAFF.

This chain links TRBV6-5 with TRBJ1-4, with D possibly being TRBD1 (5 bases). This CDR3 contains 13 residues. V was pared by 8 bases and J by 4 bases, with 11 bases between. Germline lookup yields CDR1 MNHEY and CDR2 SVGAGI. The DNA of the CDR3 is TGTGCCAGCCGGACAAATAGTAATGAAAAACTGTTTTTT. It translates to CASRTNSNEKLFF.

This clonotype was recorded only once. The chain links TRBV30 to TRBJ1-2; 10 bases agree with TRBD1. Trimming took 3 bases from V and 7 from J; bases not matched to a gene: 11. The CDR3 length is 15 residues. Germline V gives CDR1 GTSNPN, CDR2 SVGIG (reference sequence). CDR3 residues: CAWSIKTGGLVGYTF. The CDR3 coding sequence is TGTGCCTGGAGCATCAAGACAGGGGGCCTAGTTGGCTACACCTTC.

The V call is TRBV30, the J call TRBJ2-1; the match to TRBD2 covers 7 bases. The CDR3 is 15 residues long. The germline gives CDR1 GTSNPN, CDR2 SVGIG (reference sequence). The junction had 8 bases not matched to a gene; V was cut back by 4 bases and J by 2 bases. CDR3 region: CAWKPPGGAYNEQFF. DNA of the CDR3: TGTGCCTGGAAACCTCCGGGGGGAGCCTACAATGAGCAGTTCTTC. Drawing the rest from reference TRBV30 and TRBJ2-1, the complete variable domain is SQTIHQWPATLVQPVGSPLSLECTVEGTSNPNLYWYRQAAGRGLQLLFYSVGIGQISSEVPQNLSASRPQDRQFILSSKKLLLSDSGFYLCAWKPPGGAYNEQFFGPGTRLTVL.

The count of this clonotype is one. V usage is TRBV6-6 and J usage is TRBJ2-7, with D perhaps TRBD1 (6 bases). The germline V and J ends were trimmed by 2 bases and 5 bases, with 13 bases remaining between them. Looked up from germline, CDR1 is MNHNY and CDR2 is SVGAGI (reference sequence). The CDR3 runs to 14 residues. The CDR3 DNA is TGTGCCAGCAGTTACCCGACCCAGGGGAACGAGCAGTACTTC. This sequence encodes CASSYPTQGNEQYF.

The chain recombines TRBV9 with TRBJ2-1; D might be TRBD2 (5 bases). The CDR3 contains 13 residues. V lost 2 bases to trimming and J lost 7 bases, with 10 bases between them. CDR1 is SGDLS, CDR2 YYNGEE, per germline. In nucleotides, the CDR3 is TGTGCCAGCAGCGTCCAAGCGGAGAATGAGCAGTTCTTC. This gives the protein CASSVQAENEQFF.

V usage is TRBV5-1 and J usage is TRBJ2-1; the D is unclear. The CDR3 covers 16 residues. Germline lookup yields CDR1 SGHRS and CDR2 YFSETQ. V was cut by 4 bases and J by 4 bases, with 18 bases left in between. The CDR3 DNA reads as TGCGCCAGCAGCACACCAGACTCCGTTAGTTACAATGAGCAGTTCTTC. This translates into CASSTPDSVSYNEQFF.